This record covers a single T cell receptor (beta chain). Germline assignment: CDR1 MNHNY and CDR2 SVGAGI (reference sequence). The CDR3 covers 16 residues. Losses at the gene ends were 6 bases for V and 0 bases for J; bases not matched to a gene: 11. These data belong to a study of CD8+ T cells in alopecia areata. Treatment noted: oral pan-JAK inhibitor, 5-10 mg twice daily. RNA extraction and reverse transcription yielded cDNA as sequencing template. Measured with immunoSEQ multiplex PCR; TCRdb has only the in-frame clones, and not every one. The sample lists under 200,000 clones; just over 65% were seen once.

Sequencing used CD4+ T cells sorted from blood, obtained at week 4, from a patient treated with tofacitinib. The gene calls are TRBV6-6 and TRBJ2-7, with 7 bases lining up with TRBD1. The TCR originated in a human donor with alopecia areata. The CDR3 is CASSDFGQAISYEQYF. The CDR3 bases are TGTGCCAGCAGCGATTTTGGACAGGCGATCTCCTACGAGCAGTACTTC.